This T cell receptor (beta chain) was recorded in a study of cytomegalovirus exposure and HLA in healthy donors. J was trimmed by 7 bases and V by 4 bases; bases with no gene match: 6. There are 15 residues in the CDR3. Germline assignment: CDR1 MNHEY and CDR2 SVGAGI. For this clone: The antigen remains undetermined.

Findings and limits, study-wide: In vitro assays verified that a few CMV-associated chains recognized CMV antigens specifically. Cytomegalovirus association was assigned to approximately 180 TCR beta chains.

Sequencing used immunoSEQ multiplex PCR; TCRdb keeps in-frame clones, though not all of them. The sample carries 150,000 to 200,000 clones, 95% to 97% recorded once. This TCR was recovered from a woman between 18 and 29 years old in good health and CMV-seronegative. The rearrangement joins TRBV6-5 to TRBJ2-1, with 11 bases fitting TRBD1. Sequenced material: PBMCs. Here the CDR3 reads CASSSTGTGGNEQFF. For the CDR3, the DNA is TGTGCCAGCAGTTCTACCGGGACAGGGGGAAATGAGCAGTTCTTC.